These 12 T cell receptor beta chains came from one sample sequenced in a study of T-cell reconstitution after alpha-beta-depleted transplantation in children. This sample's TCRbeta library carried unique molecular identifier barcodes. TCRdb called the PCR reads again in MiXCR, with one record for every CDR3 protein. Of hundreds of thousands of distinct CDR3 sequences in the sample, approximately 17% were seen once. The sample was PBMCs from the stem cell graft donor, taken from the stem cell graft. These receptors were taken from a human donor who donated a stem cell graft to a child with acute myeloid leukemia.

This clonotype was seen at least ten times. The chain couples TRBV7-2 to TRBJ1-6; the match to TRBD1 covers 7 bases. CDR3 length equals 16 residues. J was trimmed by 4 bases and V by 0 bases; bases with no gene match: 3. CDR1 is SGHTA and CDR2 is FQGNSA in the germline V gene. CDR3 bases: TGTGCCAGCAGCTTAGCCGGGACAGTTTATAATTCACCCCTCCACTTT. Translation: CASSLAGTVYNSPLHF.

The genes are TRBV18 and TRBJ1-6, with TRBD1 as a possible D gene (5 bases). CDR1 KGHSH and CDR2 LQKENI come from the germline V gene. V was shortened by 2 bases and J by 10 bases, with 12 bases between the two germline ends. The CDR3 runs 14 residues. The CDR3 loop reads CASSPVQGRSPLHF. CDR3 nucleotide sequence: TGTGCCAGCTCACCAGTCCAGGGAAGATCACCCCTCCACTTT.

The rearrangement joins TRBV20-1 to TRBJ2-7; 9 bases are shared with TRBD1. The length of the CDR3 is 13 residues. CDR1 is DFQATT, CDR2 SNEGSKA, per germline (reference sequence). The V gene end was trimmed by 7 bases and the J gene end by 2 bases; junction bases not matched to a gene: 6. CDR3 nucleotides: TGCAGTGTGAGCGACAGGGGGACCTACGAGCAGTACGTC. It yields the protein CSVSDRGTYEQYV.

Ten or more counts support this clonotype. This sequence joins TRBV11-2 and TRBJ2-5; D not certain. Germline CDR1 and CDR2: SGHAT and FQNNGV. Trimming stripped 3 bases from V and 1 base from J, with 9 bases between. The CDR3 length is 14 residues. Here the CDR3 reads CASSFTTTQETQYF. In DNA form, the CDR3 reads TGTGCCAGCAGCTTTACCACAACCCAAGAGACCCAGTACTTC.

The sample holds a few counts of this clonotype. CDR3 nucleotide sequence: TGCAGTGCTAGACTTATGGCAGGGGGCTATCAGCCCCAGCATTTT. The encoded protein is CSARLMAGGYQPQHF. The rearrangement links TRBV20-1 to TRBJ1-5, with 8 bases matching TRBD1. The ends lost 2 bases at V and 5 bases at J; junction bases unmatched: 8. Germline lookup yields CDR1 DFQATT and CDR2 SNEGSKA (reference sequence). The CDR3 sequence is 15 residues long.

This clonotype was recorded a few times. This chain uses TRBV20-1 with TRBJ2-1, with D hard to call. Deletions cut 6 bases from V and 6 bases from J, with 12 bases between. The germline V gene encodes CDR1 DFQATT and CDR2 SNEGSKA (reference sequence). This CDR3 spans 12 amino acids. The CDR3 nucleotides are TGCAGTGCCCCGGGCGCTTTCAATGAGCAGTTCTTC. It yields the protein CSAPGAFNEQFF.

This clonotype came up a few times. The chain has TRBV4-1 and TRBJ1-5; the D gene is possibly TRBD1 (5 bases). Germline V gene data show CDR1 as MGHRA and CDR2 as YSYEKL. V lost 3 bases and J lost 0, with 9 bases in between. The CDR3 is made up of 15 amino acids. The chain's CDR3 is CASSQTATSNQPQHF. CDR3 in DNA: TGCGCCAGCAGCCAGACAGCCACTAGCAATCAGCCCCAGCATTTT.

This clonotype was seen a few times. The chain couples TRBV20-1 to TRBJ1-5; TRBD1 agrees at 8 bases. The CDR3 has 17 residues. With 1 base clipped from V and 2 bases from J, the junction kept 10 bases outside the gene matches. Per the germline V gene, CDR1 is DFQATT and CDR2 is SNEGSKA (reference sequence). This chain's CDR3 is CSARVGTGSSGNQPQHF. As DNA, the CDR3 is TGCAGTGCTAGAGTTGGGACAGGATCTTCTGGCAATCAGCCCCAGCATTTT.

The genes are TRBV20-1 and TRBJ2-1; TRBD2 matches 8 bases. J was trimmed by 6 bases and V by 0 bases; bases with no gene match: 7. This CDR3 spans 15 amino acids. CDR1 is DFQATT and CDR2 is SNEGSKA in the germline V gene (reference sequence). The CDR3 loop is CSARDGSGGFNEQFF. The CDR3 DNA is TGCAGTGCTAGAGATGGAAGCGGGGGTTTCAATGAGCAGTTCTTC.

The chain joins TRBV7-2 to TRBJ1-6; D gene ambiguous. V dropped 4 bases and J dropped 7 bases, with 14 bases sitting between them. CDR3 length: 15 amino acids. Germline loops: CDR1 SGHTA, CDR2 FQGNSA. This CDR3 is CASSYGPGENSPLHF. The CDR3, as DNA: TGTGCCAGCAGCTATGGGCCAGGAGAGAATTCACCCCTCCACTTT.

The V and J genes are TRBV12-3 or TRBV12-4 and TRBJ1-2; D uncertain. The germline V and J ends were trimmed by 4 bases and 5 bases, with 14 bases remaining between them. The CDR3 extends over 14 amino acids. Here the CDR3 DNA reads TGTGCCAGCAGTTCCGACAATGCCGTGTATGGCTACACCTTC. Translated, it gives CASSSDNAVYGYTF.

This clonotype was recorded many times. The chain uses TRBV29-1 and TRBJ1-1; no clear D gene. The CDR3 runs to 11 residues. The germline V gene encodes CDR1 SQVTM and CDR2 ANQGSEA. V lost 4 bases to trimming and J lost 5 bases, with 8 bases between them. CDR3 coding DNA: TGCAGCGTTGGGGCTGGAACTGAAGCTTTCTTT. Protein: CSVGAGTEAFF.